This passage covers 30 T cell receptor beta chains from one sample sequenced in a study of cytomegalovirus exposure and HLA in healthy donors. In the PCR, 60 Vbeta and 13 Jbeta primers were used. Data came from immunoSEQ multiplex PCR; TCRdb stores just in-frame clones and leaves some out. Among 150,000 to 200,000 clones listed, around 80% were seen once. The sample taken for sequencing was PBMCs. The receptors derive from a woman aged 25 to 45 in good health and CMV-seropositive.

The DNA for the CDR3 is TGTGCCAGTTCACAGGGGAACACTGAAGCTTTCTTT. Its translation: CASSQGNTEAFF. The V and J genes are TRBV19 and TRBJ1-1; possibly TRBD1 for D (6 bases). CDR1 and CDR2 (germline): LNHDA, SQIVND (reference sequence). The CDR3 is 12 residues long. Trimming shortened V by 8 bases and J by 1 base, and 8 bases separated the two germline ends.

The chain recombines TRBV29-1 with TRBJ1-2, with D possibly being TRBD1 (6 bases). Trimming shortened V by 3 bases and J by 3 bases, and 14 bases separated the two germline ends. Germline V gene sequence: CDR1 SQVTM, CDR2 ANQGSEA. There are 14 residues in the CDR3. CDR3 residues: CSVELQGLHYGYTF. The CDR3 bases are TGCAGCGTTGAGCTACAGGGCCTCCACTATGGCTACACCTTC.

The rearrangement uses TRBV29-1 and TRBJ1-3, with D unresolved. Trimming left V 1 base short and J 8 bases short, with 9 bases between. CDR1 and CDR2 (germline): SQVTM, ANQGSEA. This CDR3 is 12 amino acids long. The CDR3 loop is CSVEASRDTIYF. The CDR3 DNA is TGCAGCGTTGAAGCGTCTCGGGACACCATATATTTT.

The rearrangement uses TRBV4-3 and TRBJ2-2; 8 bases are shared with TRBD1. CDR1 is LGHNA and CDR2 is YSLEER in the germline V gene. Losses at the gene ends were 1 base for V and 2 bases for J; bases not matched to a gene: 6. This CDR3 comprises 17 residues. In DNA, the CDR3 is TGCGCCAGCAGCCAAGCAAGGACAGGGTTAAACACCGGGGAGCTGTTTTTT. Protein product: CASSQARTGLNTGELFF.

V usage is TRBV6-5 and J usage is TRBJ2-7; 7 bases match TRBD1. Germline V gene data show CDR1 as MNHEY and CDR2 as SVGAGI. The CDR3 loop spans 15 amino acids. The V gene end was trimmed by 0 bases and the J gene end by 3 bases; junction bases not matched to a gene: 5. CDR3 sequence (DNA): TGTGCCAGCAGTTACTCGAGGGCAGGGGGCTACGAGCAGTACTTC. Its translation: CASSYSRAGGYEQYF.

The chain carries TRBV18 and TRBJ2-7, with 7 bases that match TRBD1. The CDR3 is 15 residues long. Germline V gene lookup returns CDR1 KGHSH and CDR2 LQKENI. Losses at the gene ends were 0 bases for V and 3 bases for J; bases not matched to a gene: 5. CDR3 in DNA: TGTGCCAGCTCACCACCGACAGGGATAATCTACGAGCAGTACTTC. Translation gives CASSPPTGIIYEQYF.

This sequence joins TRBV28 and TRBJ1-2; 7 nucleotides agree with TRBD1. Germline values: CDR1 MDHEN, CDR2 SYDVKM. The CDR3 has 16 residues. V shed 6 bases, J shed 5 bases, and the junction held 15 bases outside the gene matches. DNA of the CDR3: TGTGCCAGCAGCCCCGCCCCAGGGGGGCGTCGGTATGGCTACACCTTC. Translated: CASSPAPGGRRYGYTF.

The V gene is TRBV27, the J gene TRBJ1-2; TRBD1 matches 8 bases. This CDR3 spans 15 amino acids. Germline trimming cut 5 bases from V and 0 bases from J; bases unmatched to any gene: 5. The V gene's germline CDR1 is MNHEY and CDR2 SMNVEV (reference sequence). The CDR3 is CASSPRTGTNYGYTF. CDR3 bases: TGTGCCAGCAGTCCTCGGACAGGGACTAACTATGGCTACACCTTC.

The chain has TRBV5-4 and TRBJ1-4; D call uncertain. Germline values: CDR1 SGHNT, CDR2 YYREEE (reference sequence). V lost 6 bases, J lost 0 bases, and 24 bases lay in between. This CDR3 comprises 19 residues. DNA of the CDR3: TGTGCCAGCATCCGCCGGCGGCCACCAACAACCCCAACTAATGAAAAACTGTTTTTT. Translated, it gives CASIRRRPPTTPTNEKLFF.

The DNA of the CDR3 is TGTGCCAGCAGCCCGAAGGGGGCGAATACGCAGTATTTT. Translating it yields CASSPKGANTQYF. The chain is built from TRBV7-8 and TRBJ2-3, with TRBD1 identical over 7 bases. The V and J ends lost 5 bases and 7 bases, in that order; junction bases with no gene match: 6. CDR3 length: 13 amino acids. Germline assignment: CDR1 SGHVS and CDR2 FQNEAQ.

The chain combines TRBV27 with TRBJ2-7, with D perhaps matching TRBD2 (6 bases). The CDR3 is made up of 14 amino acids. V lost 8 bases and J 2 bases, leaving 16 bases between the germline ends. The germline V gene encodes CDR1 MNHEY and CDR2 SMNVEV (reference sequence). The DNA of the CDR3 is TGTGCCAGCGGTTACCGGGGGACCCCCTACGAGCAGTACTTC. The encoded protein is CASGYRGTPYEQYF.

This clone was seen only a few times. The V and J genes are TRBV19 and TRBJ1-6; 8 nucleotides align to TRBD1. Germline CDR1 is LNHDA and CDR2 is SQIVND (reference sequence). The CDR3 spans 14 residues. Trimming took 4 bases from V and 7 from J; bases not matched to a gene: 3. CDR3 DNA sequence: TGTGCCAGTAGTAACAGGGGGGAAAATTCACCCCTCCACTTT. Protein product: CASSNRGENSPLHF.

Only a few counts were recorded for this clone. The V gene is TRBV6-1, the J gene TRBJ2-3; D perhaps matches TRBD1 (6 bases). V lost 11 bases to trimming and J lost 0 bases, with 18 bases between them. CDR1 is MNHNS, CDR2 SASEGT, per germline. The CDR3 has 15 amino acids. The CDR3 DNA sequence: TGTGCCGCCTCTTCCCGGGACACTAGCACAGATACGCAGTATTTT. Its translation: CAASSRDTSTDTQYF.

This rearrangement joins TRBV19 to TRBJ2-3; maybe TRBD2 (5 bases). Deletions cut 8 bases from V and 1 base from J, with 16 bases between. Germline CDR1 is LNHDA and CDR2 is SQIVND (reference sequence). The CDR3 has 15 residues. CDR3 residues: CASSAAGYRTDTQYF. In DNA, the CDR3 is TGTGCCAGTTCAGCGGCAGGTTATCGCACAGATACGCAGTATTTT. The variable domain in full, completed from reference TRBV19 and TRBJ2-3, reads DGGITQSPKYLFRKEGQNVTLSCEQNLNHDAMYWYRQDPGQGLRLIYYSQIVNDFQKGDIAEGYSVSREKKESFPLTVTSAQKNPTAFYLCASSAAGYRTDTQYFGPGTRLTVL.

This clone was recorded a few times. The genes are TRBV4-1 and TRBJ2-3, with TRBD1 as a possible D gene (6 bases). Trimming left V 1 base short and J 4 bases short, with 12 bases between. CDR3 length: 15 amino acids. Looked up from germline, CDR1 is MGHRA and CDR2 is YSYEKL. CDR3 bases: TGCGCCAGCAGCCAAGGGGACACAGGTTCAGATACGCAGTATTTT. It is translated as CASSQGDTGSDTQYF.

The chain carries TRBV2 and TRBJ2-7, with D perhaps matching TRBD2 (6 bases). V lost 3 bases and J 0 bases, leaving 12 bases between the germline ends. CDR1 is SNHLY and CDR2 is FYNNEI in the germline V gene. This CDR3 has 15 amino acids. The CDR3 bases are TGTGCCAGCAGTGAGGAGGGGCGGGGCTCCTACGAGCAGTACTTC. It encodes CASSEEGRGSYEQYF.

This sequence joins TRBV9 and TRBJ1-1; D not resolved. The V gene's germline CDR1 is SGDLS and CDR2 YYNGEE. The length of the CDR3 is 14 residues. V lost 3 bases, J lost 0 bases, and 9 bases lay in between. The CDR3 loop is CASSDSNMNTEAFF. The DNA of the CDR3 is TGTGCCAGCAGCGACAGCAACATGAACACTGAAGCTTTCTTT.

This clone came up many times. This chain connects TRBV13 to TRBJ2-3; D remains unclear. The length of the CDR3 is 14 residues. The V gene's germline CDR1 is PRHDT and CDR2 FYEKMQ (reference sequence). Trimming stripped 1 base from V and 0 bases from J, with 5 bases between. The CDR3 nucleotides are TGTGCCAGCAGCTTAGAGCTGAGCACAGATACGCAGTATTTT. Amino acids: CASSLELSTDTQYF.

This sequence joins TRBV2 and TRBJ1-1; D remains unclear. Looked up from germline, CDR1 is SNHLY and CDR2 is FYNNEI. This CDR3 spans 11 amino acids. The ends were cut back, 8 bases at V and 1 base at J, with 5 bases in the middle. CDR3 DNA sequence: TGTGCCAGCTCCCGGAACACTGAAGCTTTCTTT. Translated: CASSRNTEAFF.

This chain joins TRBV7-9 and TRBJ2-3, with 11 positions matching TRBD2. V shed 5 bases and J 0 bases; nucleotides not matched to a gene: 7. The CDR3 consists of 17 residues. Germline V gene lookup returns CDR1 SEHNR and CDR2 FQNEAQ (reference sequence). The CDR3 nucleotides read TGTGCCAGCAGCCCCCCGGGACTAGCGGCAAGCACAGATACGCAGTATTTT. The encoded protein is CASSPPGLAASTDTQYF.

J is TRBJ2-7 and V is TRBV6-6, with 9 nucleotides matching TRBD1. The J segment lost 3 bases and the V segment lost 6 bases, leaving 6 bases of the junction unmatched. Looked up from germline, CDR1 is MNHNY and CDR2 is SVGAGI (reference sequence). The CDR3 runs to 14 residues. CDR3: CASRRQGEDYEQYF. The CDR3 nucleotides are TGTGCCAGCAGGCGACAGGGGGAGGACTACGAGCAGTACTTC.

The chain links TRBV9 to TRBJ2-3; D call uncertain. Trimming pared 6 bases from V and 2 bases from J, leaving 13 bases between. CDR1 SGDLS and CDR2 YYNGEE come from the germline V gene. CDR3 size: 14 residues. The CDR3 sequence: CASTRRPNTDTQYF. For the CDR3, the DNA is TGTGCCAGCACCCGCAGGCCGAACACAGATACGCAGTATTTT.

The rearrangement joins TRBV6-6 to TRBJ1-2; D call uncertain. V shed 11 bases and J shed 1 base, with 14 bases lying between them. CDR1 is MNHNY and CDR2 is SVGAGI in the germline V gene (reference sequence). The CDR3 length is 13 residues. The CDR3 reads CAGLLGFNYGYTF. The CDR3 coding sequence is TGTGCCGGTCTTCTCGGGTTTAACTATGGCTACACCTTC.

The chain couples TRBV10-2 to TRBJ1-1, with 9 bases that match TRBD1. CDR3 length: 13 residues. Germline CDR1 reads WSHSY; CDR2 reads SAAADI. V was pared by 11 bases and J by 4 bases, with 8 bases of the junction left unmatched. Here the CDR3 DNA reads TGCGCCGGACCGGGACAGGGTCCCACTGAAGCTTTCTTT. Its protein is CAGPGQGPTEAFF.

The gene calls are TRBV13 and TRBJ2-3; TRBD1 is a possible D gene (5 bases). The length of the CDR3 is 14 residues. The germline V gene encodes CDR1 PRHDT and CDR2 FYEKMQ (reference sequence). V was clipped by 6 bases and J by 4 bases, with 14 bases between them. For the CDR3, the DNA is TGTGCCAGCAGGATAAGGGCAGGGTCAGATACGCAGTATTTT. Translating gives CASRIRAGSDTQYF.

This chain joins TRBV2 and TRBJ1-5; D is undetermined. V shed 5 bases and J shed 0 bases, with 8 bases lying between them. CDR3 length: 14 residues. Germline V CDR1 and CDR2: SNHLY, FYNNEI. CDR3 sequence (DNA): TGTGCCAGCAGTAATGGCCTTAGCAATCAGCCCCAGCATTTT. Protein: CASSNGLSNQPQHF.

V is TRBV5-5 and J is TRBJ1-4, with 11 bases aligning to TRBD1. After removal of 2 bases from V and 8 bases from J, the junction contained 8 bases not matched to a gene. The germline V gene has CDR1 SGHKS and CDR2 YYEKEE (reference sequence). The CDR3 covers 16 residues. CDR3: CASSLAGTGGREKLFF. CDR3 in DNA: TGTGCCAGCAGCTTAGCCGGGACAGGGGGGAGGGAAAAACTGTTTTTT.

The CDR3 is CASSLARFEQRGKGLYNEQFF. The CDR3 nucleotides read TGTGCCAGCAGCTTAGCCCGGTTTGAGCAGCGCGGGAAAGGGCTTTACAATGAGCAGTTCTTC. The chain links TRBV7-2 to TRBJ2-1; D is possibly TRBD2 (6 bases). The V gene's germline CDR1 is SGHTA and CDR2 FQGNSA. The CDR3 loop spans 21 amino acids. Trimming removed 0 bases from V and 4 bases from J, with 28 bases in between.

The V gene is TRBV7-6, the J gene TRBJ1-2; D gene unclear. The germline gives CDR1 SGHVS, CDR2 FNYEAQ. CDR3 length equals 12 residues. The V and J ends lost 0 bases and 8 bases respectively, with 7 bases between them. In nucleotides, the CDR3 is TGTGCCAGCAGCTTAGCGCGCCGGGGCTACACCTTC. Translation gives CASSLARRGYTF.

J is TRBJ1-3 and V is TRBV4-1; no definite D call. CDR1 is MGHRA, CDR2 YSYEKL, per germline. The length of the CDR3 is 18 residues. V was cut by 1 base and J by 0 bases, with 16 bases left in between. CDR3 in amino acids: CASSQGRGDKISGNTIYF. In DNA, the CDR3 is TGCGCCAGCAGCCAAGGCCGTGGTGACAAGATCTCTGGAAACACCATATATTTT.